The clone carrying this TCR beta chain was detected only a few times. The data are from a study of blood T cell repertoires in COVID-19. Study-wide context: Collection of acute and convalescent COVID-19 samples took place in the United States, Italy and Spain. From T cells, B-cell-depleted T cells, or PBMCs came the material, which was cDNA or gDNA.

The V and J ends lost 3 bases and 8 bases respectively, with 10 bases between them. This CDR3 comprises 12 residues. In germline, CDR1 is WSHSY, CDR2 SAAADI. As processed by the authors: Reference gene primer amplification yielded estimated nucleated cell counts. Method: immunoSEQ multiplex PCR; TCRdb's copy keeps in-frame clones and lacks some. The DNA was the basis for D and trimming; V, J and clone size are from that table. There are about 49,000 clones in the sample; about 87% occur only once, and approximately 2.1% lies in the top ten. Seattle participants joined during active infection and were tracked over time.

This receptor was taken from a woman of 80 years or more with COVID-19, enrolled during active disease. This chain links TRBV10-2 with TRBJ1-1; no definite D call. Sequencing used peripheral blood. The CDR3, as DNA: TGCGCCAGCAGTGATTACCAGAAGGAAGCTTTCTTT. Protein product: CASSDYQKEAFF.